A selection of T cell receptor beta chains follows, all from one sample in a study of blood T cells in healthy people across ages. MiXCR was run by TCRdb on the 5' RACE reads, yielding one entry per CDR3 protein. Of under 850,000 distinct CDR3 sequences detected, roughly 40% appear once; the ten largest clones hold 13%. Specimen: blood. The receptors stem from a young man in good health. CDR3s include the opening cysteine and the closing phenylalanine or tryptophan. The D gene is left open where the match is weak. Size is omitted from some rows. Given values are once, few, many or a class for expanded clones.

>.|once|TRBJ2-7|TRBV28
TGTGCCAGCAGGCCTACAGATAGGAGCTCCTACGAGCAGTACTTC
CASRPTDRSSYEQYF
>.|.|TRBJ1-2|TRBV7-3
TGTGCCAGCAGCCCCCACCCGGCCGAGCTCTACACCTTC
CASSPHPAELYTF
>TRBD2|few|TRBJ2-1|TRBV4-1
TGCGCCAGCAGCCAACAGACTAGCGGGGGGGCCCGCTACAATGAGCAGTTCTTC
CASSQQTSGGARYNEQFF
>.|.|TRBJ1-2|TRBV5-1
TGCGCCAGCAGCTTGGTCGGGGGCCCTAACTATGGCCACACCTTC
CASSLVGGPNYGHTF
>.|once|TRBJ1-1|TRBV27
TGTGCCAGCAGTTTGAACAGGGCCGCCACTGAAGCTTTCTTT
CASSLNRAATEAFF
>TRBD2|.|TRBJ2-1|TRBV20-1
TGCGGTGCCCGTAAAGCGGGGGGAGGTGAGCAGTTCTTC
CGARKAGGGEQFF
>.|.|TRBJ1-3|TRBV7-2
TGTGCCAGCAGCTTAGCGCAAACTTGGGGGGGAAACACCATATATTTT
CASSLAQTWGGNTIYF
>.|many|TRBJ2-5|TRBV20-1
TGCAGTGCTAGAGAGGGATCGGAGAAAGAGACCCAGTACTTC
CSAREGSEKETQYF
>TRBD2|.|TRBJ2-3|TRBV12-3/TRBV12-4
TGTGCCAGCAGTTTAGACGGTGGCGGGGGGGCGGGAGATACGCAGTATTTT
CASSLDGGGGAGDTQYF
>TRBD1|.|TRBJ1-2|TRBV2
TGTGCCATCCTTTACTTCAGGGACAGGGACCAGGGCTACACCTTC
CAILYFRDRDQGYTF
>TRBD2|few|TRBJ2-2|TRBV20-1
TGCAGTGCAAGGACTAGCGGGGGGCCCACCCCCACCGGGGAGCTGTTTTTT
CSARTSGGPTPTGELFF
>.|.|TRBJ1-2|TRBV19
TGTGCCAGTAGTTTGGGCAGCTTAGCTAACTATGGCTACACCTTC
CASSLGSLANYGYTF
>TRBD1|.|TRBJ1-6|TRBV4-1
TGCGCCAGCAGCCAAACAAACCGGGACAGGGGCAATTCACCCCTCCACTTT
CASSQTNRDRGNSPLHF
>.|few|TRBJ2-2|TRBV7-2
TGTGCCAGCAGCTTGACCCCGGTCACCGGGGAGCTGTTTTTT
CASSLTPVTGELFF
>.|.|TRBJ2-1|TRBV28
TGTGCCAGCAGTTCGGACTGGGATGAGCAGTTCTTC
CASSSDWDEQFF
>.|.|TRBJ1-5|TRBV5-5
TGTGCCAGCAGCTTGGAAGCAGGGCCGGGCAATCAGCCCCAGCATTTT
CASSLEAGPGNQPQHF
>.|.|TRBJ2-1|TRBV7-9
TGTACCAGCAGCTTAGGTTGGGCAGACTACAATGAGCAGTTCTTC
CTSSLGWADYNEQFF
>TRBD1|many|TRBJ2-5|TRBV12-3/TRBV12-4
TGTGCCAGCAGGACAGGGCCCAACCAAGAGACCCAGTACTTC
CASRTGPNQETQYF
>.|.|TRBJ2-5|TRBV20-1
TGCAGTGCTAGCCTACTTTCTGTGGGGGACCCAGAAGGTGAGCAGTACTTC
CSASLLSVGDPEGEQYF
>.|many|TRBJ2-3|TRBV12-3/TRBV12-4
TGTGCCAGCAGAACCCCCAGGGACCTATCTTCCACAGATACGCAGTATTTT
CASRTPRDLSSTDTQYF
>TRBD2|few|TRBJ2-3|TRBV20-1
TGCAGTGCTCCTCCGACTAGCCCAAACACAGATACGCAGTATTTT
CSAPPTSPNTDTQYF
>.|few|TRBJ2-3|TRBV5-6
TGTGCCAGCAGCTTACGGCCCGAAGGTGCAGATACGCAGTATTTT
CASSLRPEGADTQYF
>.|.|TRBJ2-1|TRBV7-9
TGTGCCAGCAGCTTTGCCCGTGCAGTAGAGCAGTTCTTC
CASSFARAVEQFF
>.|.|TRBJ2-1|TRBV6-5
TGTGCCAGCAGACAAAACGTCTTATCCTACAATGAGCAGTTCTTC
CASRQNVLSYNEQFF
>TRBD2|.|TRBJ2-3|TRBV5-6
TGTGCCAGCAGCTTGGATCCGGGGGGGCTGAGAGATACGCAGTATTTT
CASSLDPGGLRDTQYF
>.|few|TRBJ1-1|TRBV2
TGTGCCAGCAGGCCCGTTGCAGAGAAGAACACTGAAGCTTTCTTT
CASRPVAEKNTEAFF
>.|.|TRBJ2-7|TRBV6-2/TRBV6-3
TGTGCCAGCAGTGTACGCAGGGACCAAGGCTCCTACGAGCAGTACTTC
CASSVRRDQGSYEQYF
>TRBD2|.|TRBJ2-1|TRBV6-6
TGTGCCAGCACCCCACCGGGACTAGGCCGTTCCAATGAGCAGTTCTTC
CASTPPGLGRSNEQFF
>TRBD1|few|TRBJ2-4|TRBV6-1
TGTGCCGGCAGTGAACGACAGGGGCTAGCCAAAAACATTCAGTACTTC
CAGSERQGLAKNIQYF
>.|few|TRBJ2-1|TRBV7-8
TGTGCCAGCAGCTGGCGCCGGGACACGGCCGCGATTGAGCAGTTCTTC
CASSWRRDTAAIEQFF
>TRBD1|.|TRBJ1-2|TRBV2
TGTGCCAGCAGCGATCAGGGGGTGTATGGCTACACCTTC
CASSDQGVYGYTF
>.|many|TRBJ2-1|TRBV4-1
TGCGCCAGCAGCCAACTGTGGTACAATGAGCAGTTCTTC
CASSQLWYNEQFF
>TRBD1|many|TRBJ2-3|TRBV20-1
TGCAGTGCTAGGGAGACAGGGACCCACACAGATACGCAGTATTTT
CSARETGTHTDTQYF
>TRBD1|once|TRBJ2-7|TRBV6-5
TGTGCCAGCAGTTACTCACAGGGGTCCTTCGAGCAGTACTTC
CASSYSQGSFEQYF
>.|few|TRBJ1-5|TRBV20-1
TGCAGTGCTAGAGAGGCGGTAAATAGCAATCAGCCCCAGCATTTT
CSAREAVNSNQPQHF
>.|once|TRBJ1-1|TRBV4-3
TGCGCCAGCAGCCAAGATTTCGGGACAATGAACACTGAAGCTTTCTTT
CASSQDFGTMNTEAFF
>.|.|TRBJ2-7|TRBV7-2
TGTGCCAGCAGCTTAGCGGCTCCCCAACACTACGAGCAGTACTTC
CASSLAAPQHYEQYF
>.|many|TRBJ2-3|TRBV12-3/TRBV12-4
TGTGCCAGCAGTTTCCCGCAAAGCACAGATACGCAGTATTTT
CASSFPQSTDTQYF
>TRBD2|.|TRBJ2-1|TRBV7-8
TGTGCCAGCAGCTTAGATCCAGCGGGGGTCATTCTGGAGCAGTTCTTC
CASSLDPAGVILEQFF
>.|few|TRBJ2-3|TRBV6-5
TGTGCCAGCAGTCGGGCGCCTGGACGCACAGATACGCAGTATTTT
CASSRAPGRTDTQYF